This TCR beta chain is from a study of siplizumab effects on memory and regulatory T cells. Across the study: Researchers set up mixed lymphocyte reactions in pairs, giving siplizumab at approximately 0.92 ug/mL or leaving out drug.

V dropped 3 bases and J dropped 1 base, with 9 bases sitting between them. The germline gives CDR1 SGHTA, CDR2 FQGNSA. The length of the CDR3 is 15 residues. Produced via immunoSEQ multiplex PCR; TCRdb's table is partial and in-frame only. Of 8,500 to 10,000 clones listed, around 40% were seen once; the top ten hold 8.6%. General study points: Mappable alloreactive CD4+ clones came from Treg cells about 65% of the time on average with siplizumab, against 25% to 30% in controls. Naive T cells appeared more diverse than memory cells and seemed to be major alloresponse contributors.

Researchers maintained the mixed lymphocyte reaction cells in coculture at 37°C for 6 days. Worth noting for this clone: Antigen unknown.

This sequence joins TRBV7-2 and TRBJ2-2; D is uncertain. Specimen: CFSE-low (dividing) CD4+ T cells sorted from an allogeneic mixed lymphocyte reaction. The source of this sequence is a human donor in good health; the cells came from an allogeneic mixed lymphocyte reaction. CDR3 protein: CASSFSGWNTGELFF. For the CDR3, the DNA is TGTGCCAGCAGCTTTTCCGGGTGGAACACCGGGGAGCTGTTTTTT.